The 6 T cell receptor beta chains presented below share a single source sample, sequenced in a study of T cells in localized non-small cell lung cancer. Profiling relied on immunoSEQ multiplex PCR, and the TCRdb table lists in-frame clones only, not all of them. The sample contains under 50,000 clones, around 87% of which appear only once. Here the sequenced sample was PBMCs, taken before any cancer treatment. The receptors stem from a man between 35 and 75 years old with stage II lung adenocarcinoma.

The V gene is TRBV19, the J gene TRBJ2-3; 8 bases line up with TRBD2. The germline gives CDR1 LNHDA, CDR2 SQIVND (reference sequence). After removal of 4 bases from V and 7 bases from J, the junction contained 4 bases not matched to a gene. This CDR3 has 13 amino acids. The CDR3 coding sequence is TGTGCCAGTAGTAGCTCGGGGGGGAATACGCAGTATTTT. Its translation: CASSSSGGNTQYF.

V gene TRBV5-1 combines with J gene TRBJ1-1; no clear D. This CDR3 spans 12 amino acids. Germline assignment: CDR1 SGHRS and CDR2 YFSETQ. V was shortened by 3 bases and J by 5 bases, with 8 bases between the two germline ends. For the CDR3, the DNA is TGCGCCAGCAGCTCGGGAGGGACTGAAGCTTTCTTT. Residues: CASSSGGTEAFF.

This chain joins TRBV6-1 and TRBJ2-7, with 8 bases identical to TRBD1. The J segment lost 4 bases and the V segment lost 1 base, leaving 6 bases of the junction unmatched. This CDR3 is built from 15 residues. CDR1 and CDR2 from the germline V gene are MNHNS and SASEGT. In nucleotides, the CDR3 is TGTGCCAGCAGTGAAGATCTGACAGGGGAGTACGAGCAGTACGTC. Translated, it gives CASSEDLTGEYEQYV.

CDR3 protein: CASSQYRDLNTGELFF. In nucleotides, the CDR3 is TGTGCCAGCAGCCAATACCGGGATTTGAACACCGGGGAGCTGTTTTTT. This rearrangement joins TRBV4-2 to TRBJ2-2; a possible D gene is TRBD2 (5 bases). This CDR3 region has 16 residues. V was clipped by 2 bases and J by 1 base, with 11 bases between them. Germline V gene lookup returns CDR1 LGHNA and CDR2 YNFKEQ.

The V and J genes are TRBV5-8 and TRBJ1-1; TRBD1 matches 7 bases. The CDR3 extends over 14 amino acids. The trim removed 4 bases at V and 3 bases at J, leaving 6 bases unmatched. The germline V gene encodes CDR1 SGHTS and CDR2 YDEGEE. The CDR3 sequence: CASSRDSIYTEAFF. In DNA, the CDR3 is TGTGCCAGCAGCCGGGACAGTATTTACACTGAAGCTTTCTTT. Variable domain in full (rest from reference TRBV5-8 and TRBJ1-1): EAGVTQSPTHLIKTRGQQATLRCSPISGHTSVYWYQQALGLGLQFLLWYDEGEERNRGNFPPRFSGRQFPNYSSELNVNALELEDSALYLCASSRDSIYTEAFFGQGTRLTVV.

The rearrangement joins TRBV2 to TRBJ2-3; D remains unclear. Germline V gene data show CDR1 as SNHLY and CDR2 as FYNNEI. This CDR3 is 14 amino acids long. CDR3 nucleotides: TGTTCCACCGGGTTGGGCGTAACGACAGATACGCAGTATTTT. Translation: CSTGLGVTTDTQYF. Full variable domain (rest looked up from reference TRBV2 and TRBJ2-3): EPEVTQTPSHQVTQMGQEVILRCVPISNHLYFYWYRQILGQKVEFLVSFYNNEISEKSEIFDDQFSVERPDGSNFTLKIRSTKLEDSAMYFCSTGLGVTTDTQYFGPGTRLTVL.